The 21 T cell receptor beta chains reported below all come from one sample, sequenced in a study of low-dose radiotherapy and immunotherapy resistance in tumors. The time point denotes: after trial treatment. Indicated treatment: LDRT plus nivolumab, ipilimumab, low-dose cyclophosphamide and aspirin (RACIN trial). Both a constant-region primer and a V-primer adapter served to amplify TCRs across 15 to 25 PCR cycles. TCRdb re-analysed the reads in MiXCR, keeping a single row per CDR3 protein. Of 40,000 to 65,000 distinct CDR3 sequences listed, 33% are singletons. The sample consisted of PBMCs, taken after low-dose radiotherapy plus immunotherapy. These receptors all come from a male donor with rectosigmoid adenocarcinoma.

This clonotype was found many times. The V call is TRBV7-6, the J call TRBJ2-7; D is possibly TRBD1 or TRBD2 (7 bases each). The CDR3 totals 14 residues. Germline CDR1 is SGHVS and CDR2 is FNYEAQ. With 5 bases removed from V and 3 bases from J, the gap between germline ends came to 14 bases. The CDR3 DNA reads TGTGCCAGCAGCGAGGGGGCTAGCGGCTACGAGCAGTACTTC. It encodes CASSEGASGYEQYF.

This clonotype has at least ten counts. This chain connects TRBV7-9 to TRBJ1-6; D uncertain. The V end was cut by 5 bases, the J end by 6 bases, with 14 bases between. This CDR3 is built from 15 residues. Germline loops: CDR1 SEHNR, CDR2 FQNEAQ (reference sequence). CDR3: CASSPEPAGNSPLHF. The CDR3 DNA reads as TGTGCCAGCAGCCCCGAACCGGCTGGTAATTCACCCCTCCACTTT.

V gene TRBV10-3 combines with J gene TRBJ2-5; TRBD1 aligns across 10 bases. Unmatched junction bases numbered 9, after V lost 0 bases and J lost 5 bases. The CDR3 is made up of 17 amino acids. Germline V lookup: CDR1 ENHRY, CDR2 SYGVKD. For the CDR3, the DNA is TGTGCCATCAGTGAGTCGAGCCCGGGACAGGGGATGGAGACCCAGTACTTC. Amino acids: CAISESSPGQGMETQYF.

In this sample, this clonotype turned up many times. The chain recombines TRBV5-1 with TRBJ1-5; 8 bases are a match to TRBD1. From germline, CDR1 is SGHRS and CDR2 YFSETQ. The CDR3 is 15 amino acids. V shed 3 bases and J 6 bases; nucleotides not matched to a gene: 8. CDR3 DNA: TGCGCCAGCAGCTACACAGGGGGGGGCGGTCAGCCCCAGCATTTT. Protein sequence: CASSYTGGGGQPQHF.

CDR3 sequence reads: CASSPGGGDTGELFF. The CDR3, as DNA: TGTGCCAGCAGCCCCGGAGGGGGAGACACCGGGGAGCTGTTTTTT. The V gene is TRBV13, the J gene TRBJ2-2, with D perhaps matching TRBD1 or TRBD2 (6 bases each). CDR1 is PRHDT, CDR2 FYEKMQ, per germline (reference sequence). V was pared by 5 bases and J by 3 bases, with 13 bases between. CDR3 length: 15 amino acids.

This clonotype was counted ten times or more. This chain joins TRBV9 and TRBJ1-2; 9 positions agree with TRBD1. The CDR3 spans 13 residues. Trimming at V came to 3 bases and at J to 7 bases, leaving 4 bases not matched to a gene. Germline lookup yields CDR1 SGDLS and CDR2 YYNGEE. The CDR3 is CASSGTGGRGYTF. In DNA form, the CDR3 reads TGTGCCAGCAGCGGTACAGGGGGCCGTGGCTACACCTTC.

The chain combines TRBV5-1 with TRBJ2-1; D is perhaps TRBD1 or TRBD2 (7 bases each). Germline assignment: CDR1 SGHRS and CDR2 YFSETQ. The V end was cut by 0 bases, the J end by 9 bases, with 16 bases between. The length of the CDR3 is 15 residues. CDR3 nucleotide sequence: TGCGCCAGCAGCTTGGTAGCAGGGGGAGGGAGTGAGCAGTTCTTC. Translated, it gives CASSLVAGGGSEQFF.

About this clonotype: This sequence is one base from a far larger clone and is likely a read error. The chain is built from TRBV7-4 and TRBJ1-5; the D gene is possibly TRBD1 (6 bases). CDR3 length equals 14 residues. The V end lost 10 bases, the J end lost 4 bases, and 17 bases lay between the germline ends. The germline CDR1 and CDR2 sequences are SGHVT and SQSDAQ. CDR3 sequence (DNA): TGTGCCAACAGTCAACAGGGTGGGAATCAGCCCCAGCATTTT. This translates into CANSQQGGNQPQHF.

The rearrangement uses TRBV28 and TRBJ2-2, with 7 bases aligning to TRBD2. CDR1 is MDHEN and CDR2 is SYDVKM in the germline V gene. CDR3 length: 14 amino acids. Germline trimming cut 6 bases from V and 4 bases from J; bases unmatched to any gene: 5. CDR3 in DNA: TGTGCCAGCAGGCTTAGCGGGCTCACCGGGGAGCTGTTTTTT. Translating it yields CASRLSGLTGELFF.

This clonotype occurred many times. The chain uses TRBV6-5 and TRBJ2-6, with D hard to call. Germline CDR1 and CDR2: MNHEY and SVGAGI. V lost 2 bases, J lost 4 bases, and 12 bases lay in between. The CDR3 consists of 16 residues. The CDR3 nucleotides are TGTGCCAGCAGTTACGCAGGCTTGGCAGGGGCCAACGTCCTGACTTTC. Encoded protein: CASSYAGLAGANVLTF.

This clonotype showed up many times. This rearrangement joins TRBV5-6 to TRBJ1-1; 8 bases are a match to TRBD1. Germline V CDR1 and CDR2: SGHDT, YYEEEE. The trim removed 4 bases at V and 7 bases at J, leaving 12 bases unmatched. This CDR3 has 15 amino acids. The CDR3 loop reads CASSPGTGTGLEAFF. CDR3 bases: TGTGCCAGCAGCCCGGGGACAGGCACGGGGCTTGAAGCTTTCTTT. Supplemented by reference TRBV5-6 and TRBJ1-1, the full variable domain reads DAGVTQSPTHLIKTRGQQVTLRCSPKSGHDTVSWYQQALGQGPQFIFQYYEEEERQRGNFPDRFSGHQFPNYSSELNVNALLLGDSALYLCASSPGTGTGLEAFFGQGTRLTVV.

The rearrangement links TRBV7-9 to TRBJ1-5; D call uncertain. CDR3 length equals 18 residues. Germline assignment: CDR1 SEHNR and CDR2 FQNEAQ (reference sequence). Trimming left V 3 bases short and J 4 bases short, with 22 bases between. The CDR3 coding sequence is TGTGCCAGCAGCTTCCTTAGCTGGCGGAGACCACGAAATCAGCCCCAGCATTTT. Amino acid sequence: CASSFLSWRRPRNQPQHF.

Ten or more counts support this clonotype. The chain links TRBV12-3 or TRBV12-4 to TRBJ2-5; 9 bases align to TRBD1. The CDR3 sequence is 14 residues long. With 5 bases clipped from V and 2 bases from J, the junction kept 3 bases outside the gene matches. CDR3 amino acids: CASSTGQGQETQYF. CDR3 DNA: TGTGCCAGCAGTACGGGACAGGGACAAGAGACCCAGTACTTC.

In this sample, this clonotype turned up many times. The rearrangement joins TRBV7-2 to TRBJ2-3; 10 nucleotides match TRBD2. The germline V gene encodes CDR1 SGHTA and CDR2 FQGNSA. The ends lost 6 bases at V and 1 base at J; junction bases unmatched: 4. This CDR3 has 15 amino acids. CDR3 coding DNA: TGTGCCAGCAGACCCGGACTAGCGGGCACAGATACGCAGTATTTT. Its protein product is CASRPGLAGTDTQYF.

This clonotype was counted at least ten times. J is TRBJ2-7 and V is TRBV9; D possibly matches TRBD1 or TRBD2 (6 bases each). V was shortened by 3 bases and J by 2 bases, with 15 bases between the two germline ends. CDR1 is SGDLS and CDR2 is YYNGEE in the germline V gene. CDR3 length: 15 amino acids. CDR3 nucleotide sequence: TGTGCCAGCAGCGCGAACTCGGGGGCTGCCTACGAGCAGTACTTC. Residues: CASSANSGAAYEQYF.

This clonotype showed up many times. V usage is TRBV5-1 and J usage is TRBJ2-2; no clear D gene. There are 15 residues in the CDR3. CDR1 SGHRS and CDR2 YFSETQ come from the germline V gene. V lost 3 bases, J lost 4 bases, and 13 bases lay in between. The CDR3 loop reads CASSWREAGTGELFF. The CDR3 nucleotides read TGCGCCAGCAGCTGGAGAGAAGCTGGCACCGGGGAGCTGTTTTTT.

Judged by abundance, this clonotype is medium-sized. The V gene is TRBV28, the J gene TRBJ2-5, with TRBD2 matching 13 bases. Trimming removed 4 bases from V and 0 bases from J; junction bases left unmatched: 5. CDR1 and CDR2 (germline): MDHEN, SYDVKM. The CDR3 is made up of 17 amino acids. This chain's CDR3 is CASSSGTSGMYQETQYF. Here the CDR3 DNA reads TGTGCCAGCAGTTCCGGGACTAGCGGGATGTACCAAGAGACCCAGTACTTC.

The chain recombines TRBV2 with TRBJ2-3; D gene uncertain. Germline V CDR1 and CDR2: SNHLY, FYNNEI. Trimming pared 3 bases from V and 6 bases from J, leaving 7 bases between. The CDR3 runs 12 residues. In nucleotides, the CDR3 is TGTGCCAGCAGTGAGGTAGCCGATACGCAGTATTTT. Its translation is CASSEVADTQYF.

This clonotype was detected many times. The chain has TRBV20-1 and TRBJ1-1, with a tentative D call TRBD1 (5 bases). The germline CDR1 and CDR2 sequences are DFQATT and SNEGSKA (reference sequence). The CDR3 is 15 amino acids. V lost 0 bases, J lost 4 bases, and 15 bases lay in between. CDR3 residues: CSAREGGGGGTEAFF. CDR3 nucleotide sequence: TGCAGTGCTAGAGAGGGGGGAGGAGGAGGCACTGAAGCTTTCTTT.

This clonotype was found many times. The chain employs TRBV12-3 or TRBV12-4 and TRBJ2-5; D gene ambiguous. CDR3 size: 16 residues. V shed 5 bases and J shed 5 bases, with 21 bases lying between them. The CDR3 loop reads CASSVTLEDQRETQYF. The CDR3 DNA is TGTGCCAGCAGTGTAACGTTAGAGGACCAGAGGGAGACCCAGTACTTC.

This chain joins TRBV13 and TRBJ1-2; possible D gene TRBD1, 6 bases. The CDR3 length is 15 residues. V lost 7 bases and J lost 8, with 23 bases in between. From germline, CDR1 is PRHDT and CDR2 FYEKMQ (reference sequence). The CDR3 coding sequence is TGTGCCAGCAACCCGGCTGGCAGGGGCTCTGGGGGCTACACCTTC. Translating gives CASNPAGRGSGGYTF.